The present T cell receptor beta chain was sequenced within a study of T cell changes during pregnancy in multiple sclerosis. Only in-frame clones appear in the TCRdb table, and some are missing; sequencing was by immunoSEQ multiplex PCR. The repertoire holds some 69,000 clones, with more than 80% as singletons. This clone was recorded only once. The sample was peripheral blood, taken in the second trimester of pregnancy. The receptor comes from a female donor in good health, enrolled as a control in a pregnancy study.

The CDR3 sequence: CASSSGQGGETQYF. The CDR3 DNA follows: TGCGCCAGCAGCTCGGGACAAGGGGGAGAGACCCAGTACTTC. The chain has TRBV5-1 and TRBJ2-5, with a tentative D call TRBD1 (6 bases). CDR1 and CDR2 (germline): SGHRS, YFSETQ. V lost 3 bases and J 4 bases, leaving 13 bases between the germline ends. The CDR3 runs to 14 residues.